The present entry profiles one T cell receptor beta chain with its context. Antigen: not known. Germline CDR1 and CDR2: SGHTA and FQGNSA. There are 15 residues in the CDR3. J gave up 7 bases and V 3 bases, and 9 bases lay outside the gene matches. The entry originates in a study of blood T cells in healthy people across ages. Study-wide context: Template switching captured about one barcoded beta molecule per two T cells. Overall study results and limits: Fewer expanded clones and more diversity marked long-lived versus aged donors.

Drawn from each donor were 8.5 to 10 milliliters of peripheral blood. Primers used in a second PCR of about 7 to 12 cycles were a sample-barcoded 5' primer and a J-beta primer mix. Tagging of each cDNA molecule was performed by a template-switch adaptor with 12 random nucleotides. Each CDR3 protein is one row after TCRdb ran MiXCR on the 5' RACE reads. Among approximately 770,000 distinct CDR3 sequences listed, 58% were seen once. This chain uses TRBV7-2 with TRBJ2-1; 7 bases fit TRBD2. This receptor was taken from a man between 25 and 39 years old in good health. What was sequenced was blood. CDR3 in amino acids: CASSLLASGRNEQFF. The CDR3 nucleotides are TGTGCCAGCAGCTTGCTGGCTAGCGGAAGGAATGAGCAGTTCTTC.